This passage covers 20 T cell receptor beta chains from one sample sequenced in a study of T cells in Graves' hyperthyroidism and ophthalmopathy. Regions amplified from RNA transcripts were the TCR beta CDR3 regions. The HTBI set primed first-round TCR CDR3 RT-PCR. MiXCR was run by TCRdb on the multiplex PCR reads, yielding one entry per CDR3 protein. Seen here are about 320,000 distinct CDR3 sequences, 16% observed once, and the top ten hold around 35%. Sequencing was done on a sample of blood. Source of these receptors: a man aged 30 to 45 with Graves' hyperthyroidism.

This clonotype was detected only a few times. V gene TRBV20-1 combines with J gene TRBJ2-2, with 7 nucleotides matching TRBD2. V trimming: 5 bases; J trimming: 4 bases; junction bases outside the gene matches: 10. Germline V gives CDR1 DFQATT, CDR2 SNEGSKA (reference sequence). The CDR3 totals 15 residues. CDR3 sequence (DNA): TGCAGTGCTCAAAACAGCGGGGAAGGCACCGGGGAGCTGTTTTTT. It translates to CSAQNSGEGTGELFF.

In its sample, this clonotype was seen a few times. The V and J genes are TRBV7-9 and TRBJ2-1; D unclear. Germline lookup yields CDR1 SEHNR and CDR2 FQNEAQ (reference sequence). The CDR3 is made up of 13 amino acids. The V end lost 0 bases, the J end lost 8 bases, and 8 bases lay between the germline ends. CDR3 coding DNA: TGTGCCAGCAGCTTAGCAGTGGCTCATGAGCAGTTCTTC. Translation gives CASSLAVAHEQFF.

This sequence joins TRBV18 and TRBJ2-7; 8 positions match TRBD1. CDR3 length: 13 amino acids. V trimming: 2 bases; J trimming: 6 bases; junction bases outside the gene matches: 3. CDR1 is KGHSH, CDR2 LQKENI, per germline. DNA for the CDR3: TGTGCCAGCTCACCAGAGGACAGGGCCGAGCAGTACTTC. Translating it yields CASSPEDRAEQYF.

This clonotype has a count of ten or more. This chain joins TRBV5-1 and TRBJ1-1, with no clear D. The V end was cut by 4 bases, the J end by 5 bases, with 9 bases between. Germline lookup yields CDR1 SGHRS and CDR2 YFSETQ. The length of the CDR3 is 12 residues. The CDR3 here is CASSPGRTEAFF. The CDR3 DNA follows: TGCGCCAGCAGCCCAGGAAGGACTGAAGCTTTCTTT.

This chain uses TRBV7-9 with TRBJ1-2, with D unclear. Germline CDR1 is SEHNR and CDR2 is FQNEAQ (reference sequence). This CDR3 contains 12 residues. V lost 4 bases, J lost 8 bases, and 11 bases lay in between. Written as DNA, the CDR3 is TGTGCCAGCAGCTCTGATCGGAGAGGCTACACCTTC. Its protein is CASSSDRRGYTF.

This clonotype was found many times. This rearrangement joins TRBV5-1 to TRBJ2-1, with 10 bases lining up with TRBD2. The CDR3 spans 15 residues. Germline V gives CDR1 SGHRS, CDR2 YFSETQ. Trimming took 4 bases from V and 1 from J; bases not matched to a gene: 2. CDR3 protein: CASSKGLASYNEQFF. DNA of the CDR3: TGCGCCAGCAGCAAGGGACTAGCGTCCTACAATGAGCAGTTCTTC.

The J gene is TRBJ2-3, the V gene TRBV7-3; D remains ambiguous. The CDR3 runs to 13 residues. Trimming cost V 5 bases and J 6 bases, with 12 bases left between them. Germline V gives CDR1 SGHTA, CDR2 FQGTGA. CDR3 region: CASSRVVSDTQYF. CDR3 bases: TGTGCCAGCAGCCGAGTTGTCTCGGATACGCAGTATTTT.

The chain has TRBV12-3 or TRBV12-4 and TRBJ2-5; D may be TRBD2 (5 bases). The CDR3 is 11 residues long. Trimming removed 5 bases at V and 10 bases at J, with 11 bases between. The CDR3 loop reads CASSTRADQYF. The CDR3 bases are TGTGCCAGCAGTACCAGAGCGGACCAGTACTTC.

The chain recombines TRBV3-1 with TRBJ2-1, with 14 bases that match TRBD2. The V gene end was trimmed by 0 bases and the J gene end by 8 bases; junction bases not matched to a gene: 9. This CDR3 has 18 amino acids. Germline V gene lookup returns CDR1 LGHDT and CDR2 YNNKEL (reference sequence). CDR3 coding DNA: TGTGCCAGCAGCCAAGATCGGAGACTAGCGGGAGGGGTGGATGAGCAGTTCTTC. Amino acids: CASSQDRRLAGGVDEQFF.

The chain uses TRBV5-1 and TRBJ2-1; D is unclear. Germline CDR1 SGHRS, CDR2 YFSETQ. With 1 base removed from V and 0 bases from J, the gap between germline ends came to 11 bases. The CDR3 extends over 16 amino acids. Here the CDR3 DNA reads TGCGCCAGCAGCTTGACCGGCTTAAGCTCCTACAATGAGCAGTTCTTC. This gives the protein CASSLTGLSSYNEQFF.

This clonotype came up many times. The chain is built from TRBV12-3 or TRBV12-4 and TRBJ1-2; D is unclear. There are 12 residues in the CDR3. Trimming left V 3 bases short and J 4 bases short, with 6 bases between. CDR3 residues: CASSLGLYGYTF. CDR3 in DNA: TGTGCCAGCAGTTTGGGCCTCTATGGCTACACCTTC.

With respect to this clonotype: Its ends do not fully match the called genes, so a read error is possible. The genes are TRBV7-7 and TRBJ2-1, with 9 bases matching TRBD2. Germline-derived CDR1 and CDR2 are SSHAT and FNYEAQ (reference sequence). The CDR3 is 13 amino acids. CDR3: CASSSAGGNEQFF. CDR3 coding DNA: TGTGCTAGCAGCTCAGCGGGGGGTAATGAGCAGTTCTTC. Drawing the rest from reference TRBV7-7 and TRBJ2-1, the complete variable domain is GAGVSQSPRYKVTKRGQDVTLRCDPISSHATLYWYQQALGQGPEFLTYFNYEAQPDKSGLPSDRFSAERPEGSISTLTIQRTEQRDSAMYRCASSSAGGNEQFFGPGTRLTVL.

This clonotype was seen repeatedly, ten times or more. This sequence joins TRBV6-2 or TRBV6-3 and TRBJ2-1; 8 nucleotides line up with TRBD2. The germline CDR1 and CDR2 sequences are MNHEY and SVGEGT. This CDR3 is 14 amino acids long. J was trimmed by 5 bases and V by 4 bases; bases with no gene match: 4. The CDR3 nucleotides are TGTGCCAGCAGTTCCAGCGGGAGCGACAATGAGCAGTTCTTC. Its protein is CASSSSGSDNEQFF.

The rearrangement joins TRBV30 to TRBJ2-7, with 7 bases fitting TRBD2. Germline CDR1 reads GTSNPN; CDR2 reads SVGIG (reference sequence). J was trimmed by 3 bases and V by 5 bases; bases with no gene match: 10. The CDR3 sequence is 14 residues long. Here the CDR3 DNA reads TGTGCCTGGTCCGGGGGAGGGATAGGCTACGAGCAGTACTTC. It codes for CAWSGGGIGYEQYF.

At least ten counts were recorded for this clonotype. This sequence joins TRBV29-1 and TRBJ2-1; tentatively, D is TRBD1 (5 bases). There are 14 residues in the CDR3. With 4 bases removed from V and 4 bases from J, the gap between germline ends came to 14 bases. Germline CDR1 and CDR2: SQVTM and ANQGSEA. CDR3 loop: CSVGQGGFYNEQFF. The CDR3 DNA sequence: TGCAGCGTTGGTCAGGGTGGGTTTTACAATGAGCAGTTCTTC.

Comment on this clonotype: One base away lies a much larger clone, so this may be a sequencing read error. The chain employs TRBV5-1 and TRBJ2-3; weak D call: TRBD2 (6 bases). CDR3 length equals 14 residues. CDR1 and CDR2 from the germline V gene are SGHRS and YFSETQ. The CDR3 nucleotides are TGCGCCAGCGGTTTATCTACTAGCACAGATAGGCAGTATTTT. Translation: CASGLSTSTDRQYF.

V usage is TRBV15 and J usage is TRBJ2-7; D is possibly TRBD2 (6 bases). V shed 5 bases and J shed 1 base, with 21 bases lying between them. Germline V gives CDR1 LNHNV, CDR2 YYDKDF (reference sequence). The CDR3 is 17 residues long. The CDR3 DNA reads as TGTGCCACCAGCCTATTTAGCGGACGCGGTGTATCCTACGAGCAGTACTTC. Protein: CATSLFSGRGVSYEQYF.

The chain couples TRBV5-1 to TRBJ2-5, with 10 bases that match TRBD1. The germline gives CDR1 SGHRS, CDR2 YFSETQ. With 0 bases clipped from V and 3 bases from J, the junction kept 2 bases outside the gene matches. This CDR3 is 15 amino acids long. The CDR3 region has the DNA TGCGCCAGCAGCTTGGACGGGACAGGGGAAGAGACCCAGTACTTC. Its translation: CASSLDGTGEETQYF.

This clonotype was seen ten or more times. This sequence joins TRBV12-3 or TRBV12-4 and TRBJ2-3; perhaps TRBD2 as D (6 bases). Deletions cut 7 bases from V and 4 bases from J, with 15 bases between. The CDR3 runs 14 residues. CDR3 nucleotides: TGTGCCAGCAATACCCTAGCGAGCCCAGATACGCAGTATTTT. Its protein product is CASNTLASPDTQYF.

This clonotype has at least ten counts. This sequence joins TRBV7-9 and TRBJ2-7, with D possibly matching TRBD2 (5 bases). CDR1 and CDR2 from the germline V gene are SEHNR and FQNEAQ (reference sequence). Trimming pared 5 bases from V and 2 bases from J, leaving 13 bases between. The CDR3 is 14 residues long. Here the CDR3 reads CASSPPGMAYEQYF. In DNA form, the CDR3 reads TGTGCCAGCAGCCCCCCCGGGATGGCCTACGAGCAGTACTTC.